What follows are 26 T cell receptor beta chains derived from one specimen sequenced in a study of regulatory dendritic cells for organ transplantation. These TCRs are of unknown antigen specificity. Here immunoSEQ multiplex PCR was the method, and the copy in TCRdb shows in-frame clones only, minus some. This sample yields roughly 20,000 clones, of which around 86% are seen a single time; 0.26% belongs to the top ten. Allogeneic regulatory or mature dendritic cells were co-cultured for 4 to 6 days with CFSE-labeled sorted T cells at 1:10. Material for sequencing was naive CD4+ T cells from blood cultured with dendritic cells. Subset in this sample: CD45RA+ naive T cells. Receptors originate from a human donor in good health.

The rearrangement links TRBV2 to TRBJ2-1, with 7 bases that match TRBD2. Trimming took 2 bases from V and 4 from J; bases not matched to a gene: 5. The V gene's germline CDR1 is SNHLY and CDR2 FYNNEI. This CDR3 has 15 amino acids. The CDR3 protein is CASSESGEGYNEQFF. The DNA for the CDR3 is TGTGCCAGCAGTGAATCGGGGGAGGGTTACAATGAGCAGTTCTTC.

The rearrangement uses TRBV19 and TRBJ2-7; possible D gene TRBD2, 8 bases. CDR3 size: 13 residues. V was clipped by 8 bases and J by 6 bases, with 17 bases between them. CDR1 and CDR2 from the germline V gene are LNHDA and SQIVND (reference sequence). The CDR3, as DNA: TGTGCCAGTGCAACGGGAGGGGGCGGCGAGCAGTACTTC. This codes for CASATGGGGEQYF.

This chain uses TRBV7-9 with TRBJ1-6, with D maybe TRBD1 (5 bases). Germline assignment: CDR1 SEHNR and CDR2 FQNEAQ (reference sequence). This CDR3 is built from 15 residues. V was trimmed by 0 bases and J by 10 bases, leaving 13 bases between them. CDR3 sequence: CASSLAGGARSPLHF. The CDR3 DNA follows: TGTGCCAGCAGCTTAGCAGGCGGGGCTCGATCACCCCTCCACTTT.

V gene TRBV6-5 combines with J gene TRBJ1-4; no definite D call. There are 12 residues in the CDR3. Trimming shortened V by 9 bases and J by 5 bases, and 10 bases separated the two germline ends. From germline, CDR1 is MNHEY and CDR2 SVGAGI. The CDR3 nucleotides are TGTGCCAGTGGTCGCCACAATGAAAAACTGTTTTTT. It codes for CASGRHNEKLFF.

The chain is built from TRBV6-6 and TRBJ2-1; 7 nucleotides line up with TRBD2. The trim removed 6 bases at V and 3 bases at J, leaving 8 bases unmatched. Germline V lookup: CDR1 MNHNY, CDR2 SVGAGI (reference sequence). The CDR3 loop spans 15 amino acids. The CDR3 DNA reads TGTGCCAGCAGGGGACTACCCCAGGACTACAATGAGCAGTTCTTC. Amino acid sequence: CASRGLPQDYNEQFF.

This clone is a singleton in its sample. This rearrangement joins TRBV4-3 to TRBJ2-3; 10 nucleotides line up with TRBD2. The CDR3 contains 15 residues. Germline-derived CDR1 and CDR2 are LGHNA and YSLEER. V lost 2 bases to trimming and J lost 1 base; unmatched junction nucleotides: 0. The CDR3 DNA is TGCGCCAGCAGCCAACTAGCGGGGGGCACAGATACGCAGTATTTT. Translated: CASSQLAGGTDTQYF.

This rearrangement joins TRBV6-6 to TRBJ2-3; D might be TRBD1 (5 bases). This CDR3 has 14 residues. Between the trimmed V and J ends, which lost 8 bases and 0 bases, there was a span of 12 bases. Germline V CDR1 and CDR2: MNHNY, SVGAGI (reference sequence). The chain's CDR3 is CASGDSSSTDTQYF. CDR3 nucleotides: TGTGCCAGCGGCGACAGTTCTAGCACAGATACGCAGTATTTT.

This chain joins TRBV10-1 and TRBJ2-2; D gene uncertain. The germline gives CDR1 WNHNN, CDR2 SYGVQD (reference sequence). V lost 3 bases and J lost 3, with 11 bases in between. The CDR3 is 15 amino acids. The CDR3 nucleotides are TGCGCCAGCAGTGACGCGACACAGTACACCGGGGAGCTGTTTTTT. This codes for CASSDATQYTGELFF.

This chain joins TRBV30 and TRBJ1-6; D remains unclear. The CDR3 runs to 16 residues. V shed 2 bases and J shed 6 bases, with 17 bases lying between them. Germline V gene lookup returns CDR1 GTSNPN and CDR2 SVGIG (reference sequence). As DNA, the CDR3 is TGTGCCTGGAGTAAGACTTCCAGAGGGTCTAATTCACCCCTCCACTTT. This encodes CAWSKTSRGSNSPLHF.

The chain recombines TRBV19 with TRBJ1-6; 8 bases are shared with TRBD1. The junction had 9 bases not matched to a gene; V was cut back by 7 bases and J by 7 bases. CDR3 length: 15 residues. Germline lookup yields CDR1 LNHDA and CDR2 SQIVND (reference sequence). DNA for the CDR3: TGTGCCAGTAATCTTGACAGGGGAACGAATTCACCCCTCCACTTT. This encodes CASNLDRGTNSPLHF.

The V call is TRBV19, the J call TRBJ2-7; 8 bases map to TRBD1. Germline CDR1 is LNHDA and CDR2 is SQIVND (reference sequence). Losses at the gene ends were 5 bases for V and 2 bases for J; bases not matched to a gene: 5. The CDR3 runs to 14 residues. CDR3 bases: TGTGCCAGTAGTTTCGACAGGGGCCCCTACGAGCAGTACTTC. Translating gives CASSFDRGPYEQYF.

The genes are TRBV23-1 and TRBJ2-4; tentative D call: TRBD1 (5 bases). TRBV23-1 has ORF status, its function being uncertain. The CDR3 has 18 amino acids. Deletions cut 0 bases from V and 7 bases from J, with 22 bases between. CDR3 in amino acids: CASSQSRHGAPGRNIQYF. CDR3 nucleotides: TGCGCCAGCAGTCAATCGCGCCATGGGGCGCCAGGGCGGAACATTCAGTACTTC.

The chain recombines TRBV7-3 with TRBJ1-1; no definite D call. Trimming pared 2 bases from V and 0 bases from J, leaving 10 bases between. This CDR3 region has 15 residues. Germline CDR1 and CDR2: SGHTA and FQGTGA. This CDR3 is CASSLDGGMNTEAFF. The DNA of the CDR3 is TGTGCCAGCAGCTTAGACGGTGGCATGAACACTGAAGCTTTCTTT. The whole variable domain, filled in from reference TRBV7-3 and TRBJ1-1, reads GAGVSQTPSNKVTEKGKYVELRCDPISGHTALYWYRQSLGQGPEFLIYFQGTGAADDSGLPNDRFFAVRPEGSVSTLKIQRTERGDSAVYLCASSLDGGMNTEAFFGQGTRLTVV.

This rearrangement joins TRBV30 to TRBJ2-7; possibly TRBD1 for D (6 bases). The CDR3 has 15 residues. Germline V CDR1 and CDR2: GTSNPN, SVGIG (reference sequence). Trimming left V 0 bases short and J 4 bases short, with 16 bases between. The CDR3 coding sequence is TGTGCCTGGAGTGTACCTGGGACCGGACAGTACGAGCAGTACTTC. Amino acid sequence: CAWSVPGTGQYEQYF.

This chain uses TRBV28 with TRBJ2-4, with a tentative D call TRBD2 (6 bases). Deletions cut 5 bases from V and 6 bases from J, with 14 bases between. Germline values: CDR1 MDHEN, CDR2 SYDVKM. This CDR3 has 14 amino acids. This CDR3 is CASSPTRGLNIQYF. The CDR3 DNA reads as TGTGCCAGCAGTCCCACGCGGGGCCTAAACATTCAGTACTTC.

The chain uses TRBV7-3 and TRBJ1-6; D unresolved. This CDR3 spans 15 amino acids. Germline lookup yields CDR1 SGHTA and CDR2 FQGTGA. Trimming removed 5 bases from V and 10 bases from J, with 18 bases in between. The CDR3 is CASSVDSSARSPLHF. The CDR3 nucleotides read TGTGCCAGCAGCGTAGATAGTTCCGCCCGGTCACCCCTCCACTTT.

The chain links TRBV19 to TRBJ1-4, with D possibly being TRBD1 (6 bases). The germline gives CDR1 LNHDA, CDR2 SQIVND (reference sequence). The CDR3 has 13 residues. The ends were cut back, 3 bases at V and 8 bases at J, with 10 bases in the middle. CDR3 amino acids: CASSISRGEKLFF. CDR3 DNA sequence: TGTGCCAGTAGTATTAGTAGGGGGGAAAAACTGTTTTTT.

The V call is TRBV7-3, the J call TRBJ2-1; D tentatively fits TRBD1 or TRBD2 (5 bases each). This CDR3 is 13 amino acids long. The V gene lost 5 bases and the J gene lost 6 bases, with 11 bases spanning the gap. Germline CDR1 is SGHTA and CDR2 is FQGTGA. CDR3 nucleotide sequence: TGTGCCAGCAGCAAAAGTGGGGGCAATGAGCAGTTCTTC. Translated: CASSKSGGNEQFF.

The CDR3 here is CASSYGRRQETQYF. CDR3 DNA sequence: TGTGCCAGCAGTTACGGCAGGAGGCAAGAGACCCAGTACTTC. V is TRBV6-5 and J is TRBJ2-5; D might be TRBD2 (5 bases). The CDR3 length is 14 residues. Per germline, CDR1 MNHEY and CDR2 SVGAGI. The V and J ends lost 2 bases and 2 bases respectively, with 9 bases between them.

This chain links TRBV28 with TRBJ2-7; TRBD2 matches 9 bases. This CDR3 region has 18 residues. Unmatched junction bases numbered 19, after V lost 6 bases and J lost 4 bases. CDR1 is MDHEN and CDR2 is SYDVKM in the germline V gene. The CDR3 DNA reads TGTGCCAGCAGCCAGAGGGGGGGTAGCGGGAGAGTAGGTTACGAGCAGTACTTC. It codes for CASSQRGGSGRVGYEQYF.

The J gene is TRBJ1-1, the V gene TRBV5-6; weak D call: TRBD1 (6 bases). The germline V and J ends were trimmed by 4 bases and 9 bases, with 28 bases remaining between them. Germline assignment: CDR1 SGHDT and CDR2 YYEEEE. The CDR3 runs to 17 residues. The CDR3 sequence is CASSAATGFVAGTQAFF. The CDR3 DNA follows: TGTGCCAGCAGCGCGGCAACAGGGTTTGTAGCGGGAACCCAAGCTTTCTTT.

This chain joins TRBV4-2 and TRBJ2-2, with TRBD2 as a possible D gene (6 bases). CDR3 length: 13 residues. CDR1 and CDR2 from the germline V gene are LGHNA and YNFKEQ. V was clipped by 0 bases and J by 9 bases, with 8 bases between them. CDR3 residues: CASSQEEGRELFF. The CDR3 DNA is TGTGCCAGCAGCCAAGAGGAGGGAAGGGAGCTGTTTTTT.

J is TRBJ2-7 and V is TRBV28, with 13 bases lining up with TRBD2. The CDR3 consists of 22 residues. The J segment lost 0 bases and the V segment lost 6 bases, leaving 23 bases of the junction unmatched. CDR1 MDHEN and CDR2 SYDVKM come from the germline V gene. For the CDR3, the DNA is TGTGCCAGCAGCTCCGCATTTAAAGGACTAGCGGGAGCGTACTTCAGCTCCTACGAGCAGTACTTC. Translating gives CASSSAFKGLAGAYFSSYEQYF. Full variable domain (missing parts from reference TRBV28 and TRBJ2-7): DVKVTQSSRYLVKRTGEKVFLECVQDMDHENMFWYRQDPGLGLRLIYFSYDVKMKEKGDIPEGYSVSREKKERFSLILESASTNQTSMYLCASSSAFKGLAGAYFSSYEQYFGPGTRLTVT.

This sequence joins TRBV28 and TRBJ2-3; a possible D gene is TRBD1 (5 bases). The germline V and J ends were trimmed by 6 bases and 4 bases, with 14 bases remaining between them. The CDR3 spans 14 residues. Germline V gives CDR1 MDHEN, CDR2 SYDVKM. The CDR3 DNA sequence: TGTGCCAGCAGGAAATCCAGGGTCGCAGATACGCAGTATTTT. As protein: CASRKSRVADTQYF.

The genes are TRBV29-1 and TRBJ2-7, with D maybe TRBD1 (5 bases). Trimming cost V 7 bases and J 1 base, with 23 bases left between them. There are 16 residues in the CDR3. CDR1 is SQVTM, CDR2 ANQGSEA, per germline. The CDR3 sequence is CSGASPGRTKSYEQYF. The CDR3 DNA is TGCAGCGGAGCAAGCCCAGGACGGACAAAATCCTACGAGCAGTACTTC.

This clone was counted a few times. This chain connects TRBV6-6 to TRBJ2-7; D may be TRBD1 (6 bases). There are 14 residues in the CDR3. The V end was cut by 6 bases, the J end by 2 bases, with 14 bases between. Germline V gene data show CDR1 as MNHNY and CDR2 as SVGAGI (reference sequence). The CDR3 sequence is CASSLTGMTYEQYF. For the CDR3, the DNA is TGTGCCAGCAGCCTTACAGGGATGACCTACGAGCAGTACTTC.